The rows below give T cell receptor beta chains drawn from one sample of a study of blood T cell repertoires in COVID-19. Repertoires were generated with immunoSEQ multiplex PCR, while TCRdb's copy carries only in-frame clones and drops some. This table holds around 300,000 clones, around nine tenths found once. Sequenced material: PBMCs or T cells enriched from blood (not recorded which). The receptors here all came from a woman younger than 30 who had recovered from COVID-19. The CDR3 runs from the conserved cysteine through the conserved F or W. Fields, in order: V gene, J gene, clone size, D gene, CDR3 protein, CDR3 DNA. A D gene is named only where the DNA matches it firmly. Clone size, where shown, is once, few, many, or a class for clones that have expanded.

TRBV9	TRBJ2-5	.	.	CASNHRVPLCGETQYF	TGTGCCAGCAACCACAGGGTCCCACTGTGCGGGGAGACCCAGTACTTC
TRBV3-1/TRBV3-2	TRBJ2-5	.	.	CASSQGGASTQETQYF	TGTGCCAGCAGCCAAGGTGGGGCCAGTACTCAAGAGACCCAGTACTTC
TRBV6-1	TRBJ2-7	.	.	CASSEGDTPSYEQYF	TGTGCCAGCAGTGAAGGGGACACTCCCTCCTACGAGCAGTACTTC
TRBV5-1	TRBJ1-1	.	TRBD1	CASSLSGTAEAFF	TGCGCCAGCAGCCTATCCGGGACAGCTGAAGCTTTCTTT
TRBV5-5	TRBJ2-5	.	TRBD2	CASSLASSGGGQTQYF	TGTGCCAGCAGCTTGGCGAGTAGCGGGGGAGGTCAGACCCAGTACTTC
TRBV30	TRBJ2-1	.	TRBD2	CAGLAGGLYNEQFF	TGTGCCGGACTAGCGGGAGGTCTCTACAATGAGCAGTTCTTC
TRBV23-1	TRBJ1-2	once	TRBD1	CASSLRQGKGMGYGYTF	TGCGCCAGCAGTCTTAGACAGGGGAAAGGAATGGGCTATGGCTACACCTTC
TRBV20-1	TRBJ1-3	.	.	CSASPGNTIYF	TGCAGTGCTAGCCCAGGAAACACCATATATTTT
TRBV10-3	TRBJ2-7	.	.	CAIKYASTYEQYF	TGTGCCATCAAGTACGCCAGTACCTACGAGCAGTACTTC
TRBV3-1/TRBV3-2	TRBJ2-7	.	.	CASSLRGSYEQYF	TGTGCCAGCAGCCTCAGGGGTTCCTACGAGCAGTACTTC
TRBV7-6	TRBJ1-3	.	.	CASSLDQGSTGNTIYF	TGTGCCAGCAGCTTAGATCAGGGGTCAACTGGAAACACCATATATTTT
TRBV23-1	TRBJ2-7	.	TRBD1	CASSKIRTGVPYEQYF	TGCGCCAGCTCCAAGATAAGGACAGGGGTGCCCTACGAGCAGTACTTC
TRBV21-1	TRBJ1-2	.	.	CASSMRPVTNYGYTF	TGTGCCAGCAGCATGAGGCCAGTCACTAACTATGGCTACACCTTC
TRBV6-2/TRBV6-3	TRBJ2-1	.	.	CASSYQQGFRNNEQFF	TGTGCCAGCAGTTATCAGCAGGGTTTTAGGAACAATGAGCAGTTCTTC